This T cell receptor (beta chain) came from a study of technical replicates of blood from a handful of donors. Clones were read by immunoSEQ multiplex PCR, and TCRdb kept only the in-frame ones, dropping some. The profile shows 75,000 to 90,000 clones, over 85% of them singletons. The J segment lost 5 bases and the V segment lost 4 bases, leaving 3 bases of the junction unmatched. This CDR3 spans 13 amino acids. Germline CDR1 is SNHLY and CDR2 is FYNNEI. This chain links TRBV2 with TRBJ1-2; 8 nucleotides match TRBD1. The sequence was obtained from a human donor in good health. The sequencing sample was made of T cells isolated from PBMCs. The CDR3 region has the DNA TGTGCCAGCAGTGGGACAGGGACATATGGCTACACCTTC. Protein product: CASSGTGTYGYTF.